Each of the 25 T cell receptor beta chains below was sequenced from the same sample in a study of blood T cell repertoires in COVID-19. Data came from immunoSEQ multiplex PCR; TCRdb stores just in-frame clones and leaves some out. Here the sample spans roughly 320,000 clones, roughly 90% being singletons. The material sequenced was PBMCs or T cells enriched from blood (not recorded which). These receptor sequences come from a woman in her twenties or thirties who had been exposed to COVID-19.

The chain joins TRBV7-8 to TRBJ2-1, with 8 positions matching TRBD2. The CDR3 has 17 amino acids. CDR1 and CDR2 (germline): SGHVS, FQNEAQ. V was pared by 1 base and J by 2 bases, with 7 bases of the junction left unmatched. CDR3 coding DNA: TGTGCCAGCAGCTTAGGCTGGCGGGGGGATGCCTACAATGAGCAGTTCTTC. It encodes CASSLGWRGDAYNEQFF.

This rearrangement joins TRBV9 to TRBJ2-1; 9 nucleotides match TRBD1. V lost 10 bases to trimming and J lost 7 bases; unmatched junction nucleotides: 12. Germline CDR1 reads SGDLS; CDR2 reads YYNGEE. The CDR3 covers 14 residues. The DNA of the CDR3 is TGTGCCCGAAGACACAGGGGGCAAGGTAATGAGCAGTTCTTC. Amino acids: CARRHRGQGNEQFF.

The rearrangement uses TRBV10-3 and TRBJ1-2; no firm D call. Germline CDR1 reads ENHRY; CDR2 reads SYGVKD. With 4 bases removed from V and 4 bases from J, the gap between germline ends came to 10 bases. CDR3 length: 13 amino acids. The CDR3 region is CAISGSALYGYTF. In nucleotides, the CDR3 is TGTGCCATCAGTGGATCAGCGCTCTATGGCTACACCTTC.

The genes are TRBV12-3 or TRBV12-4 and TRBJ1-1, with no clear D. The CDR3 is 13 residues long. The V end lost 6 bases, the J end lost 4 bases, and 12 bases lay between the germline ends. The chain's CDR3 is CASRPSGVTEAFF. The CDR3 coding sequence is TGTGCCAGCAGGCCGTCCGGGGTCACTGAAGCTTTCTTT.

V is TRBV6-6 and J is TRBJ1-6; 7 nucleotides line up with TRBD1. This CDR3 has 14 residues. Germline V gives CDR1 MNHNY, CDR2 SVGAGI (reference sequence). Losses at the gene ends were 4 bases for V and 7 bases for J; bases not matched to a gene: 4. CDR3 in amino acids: CASSSGTVNSPLHF. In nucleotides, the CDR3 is TGTGCCAGCAGTTCCGGGACAGTCAATTCACCCCTCCACTTT.

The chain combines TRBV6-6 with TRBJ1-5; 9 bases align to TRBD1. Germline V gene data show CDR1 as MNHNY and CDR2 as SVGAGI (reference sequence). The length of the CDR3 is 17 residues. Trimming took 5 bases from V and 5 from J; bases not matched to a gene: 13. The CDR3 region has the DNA TGTGCCAGCAGTCGGGGCACCCGGACAGGGGACTATCAGCCCCAGCATTTT. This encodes CASSRGTRTGDYQPQHF.

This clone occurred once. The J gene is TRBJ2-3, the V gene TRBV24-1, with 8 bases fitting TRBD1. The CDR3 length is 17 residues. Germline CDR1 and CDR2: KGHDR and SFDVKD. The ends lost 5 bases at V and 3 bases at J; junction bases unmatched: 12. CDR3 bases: TGTGCCACCAGTGGGGACAGGAGCTGGTCCGGGACAGATACGCAGTATTTT. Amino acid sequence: CATSGDRSWSGTDTQYF.

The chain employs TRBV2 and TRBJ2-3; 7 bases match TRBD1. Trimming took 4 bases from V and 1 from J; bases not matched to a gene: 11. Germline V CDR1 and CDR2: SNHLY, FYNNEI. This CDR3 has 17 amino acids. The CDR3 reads CASSGQGSVLGTDTQYF. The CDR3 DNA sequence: TGTGCCAGCAGTGGACAGGGCTCCGTCCTTGGCACAGATACGCAGTATTTT.

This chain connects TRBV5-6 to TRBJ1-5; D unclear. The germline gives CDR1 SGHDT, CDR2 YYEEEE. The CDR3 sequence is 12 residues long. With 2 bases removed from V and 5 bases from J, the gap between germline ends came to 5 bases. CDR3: CASSFGDQPQHF. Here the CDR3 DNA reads TGTGCCAGCAGCTTTGGAGATCAGCCCCAGCATTTT.

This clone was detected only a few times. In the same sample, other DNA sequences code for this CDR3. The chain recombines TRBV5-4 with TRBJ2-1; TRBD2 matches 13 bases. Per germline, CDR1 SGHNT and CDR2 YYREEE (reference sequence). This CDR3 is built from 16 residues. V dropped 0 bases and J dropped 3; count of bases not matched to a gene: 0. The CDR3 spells CASSLGLAGGYNEQFF. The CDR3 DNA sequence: TGTGCCAGCAGCTTGGGACTAGCGGGGGGCTACAATGAGCAGTTCTTC.

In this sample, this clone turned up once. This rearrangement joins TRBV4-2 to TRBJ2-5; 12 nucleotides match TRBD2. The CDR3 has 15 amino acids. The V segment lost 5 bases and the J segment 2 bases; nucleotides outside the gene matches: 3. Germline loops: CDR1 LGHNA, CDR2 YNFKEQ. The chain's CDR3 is CASSKLAGGQETQYF. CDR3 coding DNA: TGTGCCAGCAGCAAACTAGCGGGGGGTCAAGAGACCCAGTACTTC.

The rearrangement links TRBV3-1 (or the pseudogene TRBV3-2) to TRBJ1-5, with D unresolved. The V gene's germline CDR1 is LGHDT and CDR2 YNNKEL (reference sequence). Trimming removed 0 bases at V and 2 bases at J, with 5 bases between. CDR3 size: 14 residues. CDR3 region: CASSQDIRNQPQHF. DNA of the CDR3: TGTGCCAGCAGCCAAGATATCCGCAATCAGCCCCAGCATTTT.

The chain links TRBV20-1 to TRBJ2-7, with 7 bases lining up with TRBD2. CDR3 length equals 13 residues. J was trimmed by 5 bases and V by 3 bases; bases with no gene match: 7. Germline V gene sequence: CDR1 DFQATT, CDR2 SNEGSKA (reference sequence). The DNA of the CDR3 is TGCAGTGCTAGTAGGCTAGCGGAAGACGAGCAGTACTTC. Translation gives CSASRLAEDEQYF.

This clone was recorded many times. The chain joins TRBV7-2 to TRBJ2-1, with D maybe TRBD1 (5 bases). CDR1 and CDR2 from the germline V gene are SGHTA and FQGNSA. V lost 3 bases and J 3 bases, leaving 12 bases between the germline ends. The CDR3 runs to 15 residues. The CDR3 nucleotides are TGTGCCAGCAGCTTTTACAGGAGCCTCTACAATGAGCAGTTCTTC. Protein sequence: CASSFYRSLYNEQFF.

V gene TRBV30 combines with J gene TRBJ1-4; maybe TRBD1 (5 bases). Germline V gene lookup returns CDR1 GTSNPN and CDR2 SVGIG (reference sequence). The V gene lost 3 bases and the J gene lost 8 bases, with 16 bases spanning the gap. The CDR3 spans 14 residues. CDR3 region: CAWRVGGFGEKLFF. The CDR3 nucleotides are TGTGCCTGGAGAGTGGGGGGTTTTGGAGAAAAACTGTTTTTT.

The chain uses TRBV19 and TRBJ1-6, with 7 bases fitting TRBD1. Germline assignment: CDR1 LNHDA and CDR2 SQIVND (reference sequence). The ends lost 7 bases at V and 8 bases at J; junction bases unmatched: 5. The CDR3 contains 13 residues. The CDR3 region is CASTGQRDSPLHF. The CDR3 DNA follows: TGTGCCAGTACGGGACAGAGAGATTCACCCCTCCACTTT.

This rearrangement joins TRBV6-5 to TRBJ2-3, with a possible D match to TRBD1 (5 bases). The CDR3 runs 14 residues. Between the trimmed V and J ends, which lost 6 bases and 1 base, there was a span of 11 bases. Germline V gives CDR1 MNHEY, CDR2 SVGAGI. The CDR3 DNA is TGTGCCAGCAGACGACAGAGCGGCACAGATACGCAGTATTTT. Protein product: CASRRQSGTDTQYF.

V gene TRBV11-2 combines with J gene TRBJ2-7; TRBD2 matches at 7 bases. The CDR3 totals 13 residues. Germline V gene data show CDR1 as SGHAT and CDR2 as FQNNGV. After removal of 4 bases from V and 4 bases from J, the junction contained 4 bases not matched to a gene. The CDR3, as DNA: TGTGCCAGCAGCTCGCGGGGGTATTACGAGCAGTACTTC. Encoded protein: CASSSRGYYEQYF.

The CDR3 spells CASSPRGSGEKLFF. Here the CDR3 DNA reads TGTGCCAGCAGCCCTAGAGGGTCGGGTGAAAAACTGTTTTTT. The chain recombines TRBV5-8 with TRBJ1-4; no reliable D call. The CDR3 is 14 amino acids. V was trimmed by 4 bases and J by 7 bases, leaving 14 bases between them. Per the germline V gene, CDR1 is SGHTS and CDR2 is YDEGEE.

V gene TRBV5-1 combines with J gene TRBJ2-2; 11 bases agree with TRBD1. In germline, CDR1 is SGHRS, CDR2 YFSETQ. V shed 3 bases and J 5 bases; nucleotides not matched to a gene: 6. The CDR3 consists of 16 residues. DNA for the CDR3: TGCGCCAGCAGCTCAACCGGGACAGGGGGTACCGGGGAGCTGTTTTTT. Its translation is CASSSTGTGGTGELFF.

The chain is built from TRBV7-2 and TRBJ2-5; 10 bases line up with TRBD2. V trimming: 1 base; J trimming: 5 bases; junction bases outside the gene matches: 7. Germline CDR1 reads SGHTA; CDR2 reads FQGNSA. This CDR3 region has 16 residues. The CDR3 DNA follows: TGTGCCAGCAGCTTAGTTATAGCGGGGGGAGGGGAGACCCAGTACTTC. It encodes CASSLVIAGGGETQYF.

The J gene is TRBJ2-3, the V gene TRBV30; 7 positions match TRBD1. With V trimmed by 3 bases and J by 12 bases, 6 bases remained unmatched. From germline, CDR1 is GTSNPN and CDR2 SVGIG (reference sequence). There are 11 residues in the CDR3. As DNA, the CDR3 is TGTGCCTGGAGCCCCGGACAGGATCAGTATTTT. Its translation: CAWSPGQDQYF.

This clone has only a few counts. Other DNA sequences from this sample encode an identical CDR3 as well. The CDR3 loop reads CASSRDRYNEQFF. As DNA, the CDR3 is TGTGCCAGCAGTAGGGACAGGTACAATGAGCAGTTCTTC. This chain connects TRBV2 to TRBJ2-1; 8 bases line up with TRBD1. The CDR3 is made up of 13 amino acids. Per germline, CDR1 SNHLY and CDR2 FYNNEI. V gave up 5 bases and J gave up 4 bases; unmatched junction bases: 1.

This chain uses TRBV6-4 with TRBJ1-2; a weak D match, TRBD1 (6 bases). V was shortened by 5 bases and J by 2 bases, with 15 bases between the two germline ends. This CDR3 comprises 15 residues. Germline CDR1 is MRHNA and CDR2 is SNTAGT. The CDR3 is CASSPENTGNYGYTF. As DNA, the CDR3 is TGTGCCAGCAGTCCCGAAAATACAGGGAACTATGGCTACACCTTC.

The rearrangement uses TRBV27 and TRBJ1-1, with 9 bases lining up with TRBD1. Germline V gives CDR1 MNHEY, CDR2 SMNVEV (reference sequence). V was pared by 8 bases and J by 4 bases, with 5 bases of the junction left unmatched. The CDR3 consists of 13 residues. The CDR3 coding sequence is TGTGCCAGCGGACAGGGGCCACTCACTGAAGCTTTCTTT. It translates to CASGQGPLTEAFF.